The 9 T cell receptor beta chains in this list originate from one sample, sequenced in a study of T cell repertoires in cytomegalovirus infection. TCRdb processed the reads anew with MiXCR; each CDR3 protein has one entry. The repertoire includes about 600,000 distinct CDR3 sequences, around 24% of them detected once, and 7.5% to 9% sits in the top ten. The specimen was CD8+ T cells from PBMCs. The receptor set was obtained from a human donor in good health (CMV status not recorded). Some clones in this sample may be carry-over from other donors' samples.

This clonotype has ten or more counts. The chain combines TRBV7-9 with TRBJ1-1; D unresolved. CDR1 and CDR2 from the germline V gene are SEHNR and FQNEAQ (reference sequence). The CDR3 runs to 10 residues. V was pared by 6 bases and J by 13 bases, with 12 bases between. CDR3 amino acids: CASSPWSGFF. CDR3 coding DNA: TGTGCCAGCAGTCCCTGGAGCGGTTTCTTT.

J is TRBJ2-7 and V is TRBV3-1; D is unresolved. V lost 0 bases to trimming and J lost 10 bases, with 16 bases between them. The CDR3 contains 14 residues. CDR1 is LGHDT and CDR2 is YNNKEL in the germline V gene (reference sequence). The CDR3 region has the DNA TGTGCCAGCAGCCAAGATCTCCGGAACCCCAGCCAGTACGTC. Translation: CASSQDLRNPSQYV.

The V gene is TRBV7-2, the J gene TRBJ2-7; the match to TRBD1 covers 8 bases. Losses at the gene ends were 5 bases for V and 5 bases for J; bases not matched to a gene: 8. Germline CDR1 reads SGHTA; CDR2 reads FQGNSA. This CDR3 has 14 amino acids. CDR3 amino acids: CASSLRTGIDEQYF. Written as DNA, the CDR3 is TGTGCCAGCAGCCTACGGACAGGGATCGACGAGCAGTACTTC.

The genes are TRBV4-1 and TRBJ2-1; D not certain. Trimming left V 2 bases short and J 10 bases short, with 12 bases between. The V gene's germline CDR1 is MGHRA and CDR2 YSYEKL. The CDR3 spans 13 residues. Here the CDR3 DNA reads TGCGCCAGCAGCCAACCCCTTTTGGGGGAGCAGTTCTTC. Translated, it gives CASSQPLLGEQFF.

This chain connects TRBV7-6 to TRBJ1-1; D unclear. The germline V and J ends were trimmed by 7 bases and 9 bases, with 15 bases remaining between them. CDR1 is SGHVS, CDR2 FNYEAQ, per germline. This CDR3 is built from 12 residues. CDR3 in amino acids: CASTPVHGQAFF. In nucleotides, the CDR3 is TGTGCCAGCACCCCAGTTCATGGTCAAGCTTTCTTT.

The chain carries TRBV5-4 and TRBJ2-3, with D perhaps assigned TRBD1 or TRBD2 (6 bases each). CDR1 is SGHNT and CDR2 is YYREEE in the germline V gene (reference sequence). Trimming took off 2 bases at V and 6 bases at J, with 13 bases between the two ends. There are 14 residues in the CDR3. The CDR3, as DNA: TGTGCCAGCAGCTTAGGGGGGCTCTTGGATACGCAGTATTTT. Its translation: CASSLGGLLDTQYF. Full variable domain (outside the CDR3, taken from reference TRBV5-4 and TRBJ2-3): ETGVTQSPTHLIKTRGQQVTLRCSSQSGHNTVSWYQQALGQGPQFIFQYYREEENGRGNFPPRFSGLQFPNYSSELNVNALELDDSALYLCASSLGGLLDTQYFGPGTRLTVL.

This clonotype came up once. V and J are TRBV11-2 and TRBJ2-7, with TRBD2 identical over 13 bases. CDR1 and CDR2 from the germline V gene are SGHAT and FQNNGV. The CDR3 extends over 21 amino acids. Trimming took 5 bases from V and 2 from J; bases not matched to a gene: 21. The DNA for the CDR3 is TGTGCCAGCAGCCCTTTTAGGAAAAGGGGGACTAGCGGGGACCCAACCTACGAGCAGTACGTC. Amino acids: CASSPFRKRGTSGDPTYEQYV.

This sequence joins TRBV27 and TRBJ2-3; a possible D gene is TRBD2 (7 bases). Trimming pared 6 bases from V and 4 bases from J, leaving 17 bases between. The length of the CDR3 is 15 residues. Germline values: CDR1 MNHEY, CDR2 SMNVEV (reference sequence). In DNA form, the CDR3 reads TGTGCCAGCAGCCTCGGGGGGCCGCTCGCAGATACGCAGTATTTT. This encodes CASSLGGPLADTQYF.

This clonotype came up a few times. The chain carries TRBV19 and TRBJ2-3; maybe TRBD2 (6 bases). The CDR3 loop spans 12 amino acids. With 7 bases removed from V and 5 bases from J, the gap between germline ends came to 10 bases. Germline loops: CDR1 LNHDA, CDR2 SQIVND (reference sequence). The CDR3 is CASINGGDTQYF. The CDR3 nucleotides read TGTGCCAGTATAAACGGGGGAGATACGCAGTATTTT.